This TCR beta chain derives from a study of CD8+CD57+ T cells in acquired aplastic anemia. This clonotype was seen only once. Its specificity is unknown. CDR3 length: 13 amino acids. V was cut by 6 bases and J by 4 bases, with 12 bases left in between. Germline CDR1 SGHVT, CDR2 SQSDAQ. For CDR3 and TCR beta VDJ profiling, genomic DNA was the template used. TCRdb reprocessed the reads with MiXCR, giving one entry per CDR3 protein. This sample has some 130,000 distinct CDR3 sequences, with about half found just once. Study conclusions and caveats: There were 25 to 35 CD8+ CDR3 sequences that occurred in both patients and controls.

This sequence was found in a human donor in good health, serving as a control. The V call is TRBV7-4, the J call TRBJ1-2; D is perhaps TRBD1 (6 bases). The sample consisted of sorted CD4+, CD8+, or CD8+CD57+ T cells (not recorded which) from PBMCs. CDR3: CASRTTGTYGYTF. The CDR3 bases are TGTGCCAGCAGGACCACAGGGACCTATGGCTACACCTTC.